The 6 T cell receptor beta chains below all came from one sample that was sequenced in a study of beta chain features in type 1 diabetes. The whole isolated RNA underwent reverse transcription, so sequencing captured expressed TCRB transcripts. Here immunoSEQ multiplex PCR was the method, and the copy in TCRdb shows in-frame clones only, minus some. The data contain around 290,000 clones, about 8% of them singletons. The sample consisted of central memory CD4+ T cells from blood. Receptors were obtained from a woman between 18 and 29 years old in good health.

Only a few counts were recorded for this clone. The J gene is TRBJ2-1, the V gene TRBV5-4; 13 positions agree with TRBD2. The CDR3 has 18 residues. The germline V gene encodes CDR1 SGHNT and CDR2 YYREEE (reference sequence). V lost 4 bases, J lost 6 bases, and 13 bases stayed unmatched. The chain's CDR3 is CASSEGLAGASGRNEQFF. The CDR3 nucleotides read TGTGCCAGCAGCGAAGGACTAGCGGGGGCCTCGGGGCGCAATGAGCAGTTCTTC.

Only a few counts were recorded for this clone. The V call is TRBV25-1, the J call TRBJ1-2, with 7 bases fitting TRBD1. There are 13 residues in the CDR3. Germline CDR1 is MGHDK and CDR2 is SYGVNS. J lost 7 bases, V lost 4 bases, and 6 bases had no gene match. The CDR3 sequence is CASSAQGEGGYTF. The CDR3 nucleotides are TGTGCCAGCAGTGCCCAGGGGGAGGGTGGCTACACCTTC.

The CDR3 reads CASSQGVVANTGELFF. The CDR3 DNA sequence: TGCGCCAGCAGCCAAGGAGTTGTCGCGAACACCGGGGAGCTGTTTTTT. The chain links TRBV4-3 to TRBJ2-2; D remains unclear. The germline V gene has CDR1 LGHNA and CDR2 YSLEER. The CDR3 loop spans 16 amino acids. Trimming pared 1 base from V and 0 bases from J, leaving 9 bases between.

This chain uses TRBV2 with TRBJ2-1, with TRBD1 identical over 9 bases. The CDR3 covers 15 residues. Germline CDR1 reads SNHLY; CDR2 reads FYNNEI. The J segment lost 7 bases and the V segment lost 6 bases, leaving 10 bases of the junction unmatched. The CDR3 nucleotides read TGTGCCAGCAGCGAACTTACAGGGGGCGGGAATGAGCAGTTCTTC. Translated, it gives CASSELTGGGNEQFF.

The chain joins TRBV18 to TRBJ1-1; D call uncertain. CDR3 length: 13 amino acids. V lost 2 bases to trimming and J lost 3 bases, with 7 bases between them. Germline loops: CDR1 KGHSH, CDR2 LQKENI. CDR3 bases: TGTGCCAGCTCACCAGACATAGACACTGAAGCTTTCTTT. Protein: CASSPDIDTEAFF.

This clone was found many times. The chain joins TRBV4-2 to TRBJ1-6; no clear D. The germline V and J ends were trimmed by 1 base and 9 bases, with 7 bases remaining between them. This CDR3 is built from 13 residues. Germline CDR1 and CDR2: LGHNA and YNFKEQ. CDR3 sequence (DNA): TGTGCCAGCAGCCAAGTAGGACCTTCACCCCTCCACTTT. Protein sequence: CASSQVGPSPLHF.